This TCR beta chain is drawn from a study of blood T cell repertoires in COVID-19. For the study at large: Sample material is recorded as cDNA or gDNA derived from T cells, B-cell-depleted T cells, or PBMCs.

CDR1 and CDR2 (germline): SGHAT, FQNNGV. The CDR3 sequence is 13 residues long. Trimming took 1 base from V and 3 from J, leaving 4 bases between them. Methods used by the authors: Estimation of nucleated cell counts relied on the amplification of reference gene primers. The repertoire was sequenced with immunoSEQ multiplex PCR; TCRdb's copy has only in-frame clones and lacks some. From that table come the V and J calls and clone size; the DNA was used to work out D and trimming. The sample contains tens of thousands of clones, roughly 96% of which appear only once. The sequencing input was peripheral blood. This receptor was obtained from a human donor with active COVID-19. The donor label of this sample is uncertain. This chain joins TRBV11-2 and TRBJ1-5; the D is unclear. CDR3 residues: CASSLGPNQPQHF. Here the CDR3 DNA reads TGTGCCAGCAGCTTAGGGCCCAATCAGCCCCAGCATTTT.